This T cell receptor (beta chain) was sequenced for a study of identical twins. Findings and caveats of the study: High-abundance cord blood beta clonotypes had fewer insertions; memory repertoires showed none.

On this clonotype: The antigen is unknown.

TCRdb re-called the 5' RACE reads through MiXCR, storing one row per CDR3 protein. This table has just under 650,000 distinct CDR3 sequences, roughly 6.6% appearing once. The same sample was also used in a study of yellow fever vaccine responses in identical twins.

This clonotype originated in a woman between 18 and 29 years old in good health. Specimen: PBMCs.

The chain's CDR3 is CSVKTGTDEAFF. In DNA, the CDR3 is TGCAGCGTTAAAACCGGGACAGATGAAGCTTTCTTT. The chain has TRBV29-1 and TRBJ1-1; 7 nucleotides line up with TRBD1. V lost 5 bases, J lost 7 bases, and 7 bases stayed unmatched. From germline, CDR1 is SQVTM and CDR2 ANQGSEA. The CDR3 covers 12 residues.